This T cell receptor beta chain stems from a study of CD8+CD57+ T cells in acquired aplastic anemia. Background on the study: Sorted CD4+ and CD8+ cells gave an average of approximately 3 ug of DNA. Researchers reported that healthy donors averaged about 10 million reads for CD4+ cells. Regarding the study as a whole: Researchers report that approximately 28 CD8+ CDR3 sequences appeared in both patients and controls. Researchers reported that CD8+ Simpson's diversity was not significantly different in patients versus controls.

Germline assignment: CDR1 LNHDA and CDR2 SQIVND (reference sequence). This CDR3 region has 13 residues. Trimming shortened V by 6 bases and J by 10 bases, and 18 bases separated the two germline ends. CDR3 and TCR beta VDJ profiling relied on a genomic DNA template. TCRdb re-called the reads with MiXCR, one entry per CDR3 protein. The sample yields around 200,000 distinct CDR3 sequences, roughly half seen once. This clonotype came up many times. What it binds is unknown. The chain is built from TRBV19 and TRBJ1-2, with TRBD1 as a possible D gene (5 bases). This sequence was found in a human donor in good health, serving as a control. Sequencing input: sorted CD4+, CD8+, or CD8+CD57+ T cells (not recorded which) from PBMCs. This CDR3 reads CASSPTTAPTYTF. In DNA form, the CDR3 reads TGTGCCAGTAGCCCCACGACAGCCCCCACCTACACCTTC.